This T cell receptor beta chain comes out of a study of T cells after yellow fever vaccination. This clonotype came up many times. TCRdb reprocessed the 5' RACE reads via MiXCR and lists one record per CDR3 protein. The top ten hold approximately 15% of the sample, which has approximately 610,000 distinct CDR3 sequences, about 15% seen once. This clonotype originated in a man in his late teens or twenties who received the YFV17D yellow fever vaccine. This specimen was PBMCs, taken around 5 days after the first yellow fever vaccination.

CDR3 residues: CASSIKGTQYF. CDR3 sequence (DNA): TGTGCCAGCAGCATAAAGGGGACCCAGTACTTC. The genes are TRBV7-2 and TRBJ2-5, with no clear D. The CDR3 sequence is 11 residues long. Trimming removed 5 bases at V and 7 bases at J, with 8 bases between. CDR1 is SGHTA and CDR2 is FQGNSA in the germline V gene.